Below, 26 T cell receptor beta chains from the same sample are listed, as sequenced in a study of radiotherapy plus CTLA-4 blockade in lung cancer. Clones were sequenced by immunoSEQ multiplex PCR, and TCRdb holds only the in-frame ones, with some missing. The sample yields some 51,000 clones, 77% seen once. The specimen comprised peripheral blood, sampled from a patient treated with radiotherapy plus ipilimumab. The receptors here all came from a human donor with non-small cell lung cancer whose response to radiotherapy plus ipilimumab could not be evaluated.

This chain links TRBV11-2 with TRBJ2-3; 7 nucleotides agree with TRBD2. In germline, CDR1 is SGHAT, CDR2 FQNNGV. V was clipped by 3 bases and J by 4 bases; unmatched bases: 4. This CDR3 comprises 14 residues. This CDR3 reads CASSLGGGPDTQYF. The DNA of the CDR3 is TGTGCCAGCAGCTTGGGGGGAGGGCCAGATACGCAGTATTTT.

The chain uses TRBV30 and TRBJ2-2; TRBD2 agrees at 8 bases. This CDR3 contains 16 residues. The V segment lost 1 base and the J segment 1 base; nucleotides outside the gene matches: 5. Germline CDR1 is GTSNPN and CDR2 is SVGIG (reference sequence). The CDR3: CAWSAAGGGNTGELFF. The DNA of the CDR3 is TGTGCCTGGAGTGCCGCGGGGGGCGGGAACACCGGGGAGCTGTTTTTT.

The chain has TRBV7-3 and TRBJ2-3; 8 bases map to TRBD1. The ends lost 5 bases at V and 0 bases at J; junction bases unmatched: 4. Germline CDR1 SGHTA, CDR2 FQGTGA. CDR3 length equals 15 residues. The chain's CDR3 is CASSRTGISTDTQYF. CDR3 nucleotide sequence: TGTGCCAGCAGCCGGACAGGGATAAGCACAGATACGCAGTATTTT.

The CDR3 region is CASTRDRIYNSPLHF. CDR3 bases: TGTGCCAGCACTCGGGACAGGATCTATAATTCACCCCTCCACTTT. The chain combines TRBV6-5 with TRBJ1-6, with 8 nucleotides matching TRBD1. J lost 3 bases, V lost 7 bases, and 5 bases had no gene match. The CDR3 runs 15 residues. CDR1 is MNHEY and CDR2 is SVGAGI in the germline V gene.

CDR3 sequence: CASSISGSLLFF. The CDR3 DNA sequence: TGCGCCAGCAGTATAAGCGGCTCTCTGCTGTTCTTC. This chain joins TRBV5-1 and TRBJ2-1; TRBD2 is a possible D gene (5 bases). The ends were cut back, 5 bases at V and 15 bases at J, with 18 bases in the middle. CDR3 length: 12 residues. Looked up from germline, CDR1 is SGHRS and CDR2 is YFSETQ.

The DNA for the CDR3 is TGCGCCAGCAGCCCGGTTCCCGGGTTGAACACTGAAGCTTTCTTT. Amino acid sequence: CASSPVPGLNTEAFF. V usage is TRBV5-1 and J usage is TRBJ1-1; D gene unclear. This CDR3 has 15 amino acids. Germline CDR1 and CDR2: SGHRS and YFSETQ. Trimming pared 4 bases from V and 0 bases from J, leaving 13 bases between.

This clone has more than one count but fewer than ten. The V gene is TRBV12-2, the J gene TRBJ1-3. TRBV12-2 is listed as a pseudogene. The CDR3 is 17 residues long. The CDR3 DNA reads TGTGCAAGTCGCTTAGCGAAGGTAGTAAGGAGATCAAACACCATATATTTT. This gives the protein CASRLAKVVRRSNTIYF.

The chain links TRBV7-2 to TRBJ1-1; D remains ambiguous. V dropped 1 base and J dropped 5 bases, with 8 bases sitting between them. The CDR3 loop spans 13 amino acids. Germline lookup yields CDR1 SGHTA and CDR2 FQGNSA. CDR3 residues: CASSLVPGTEAFF. The DNA for the CDR3 is TGTGCCAGCAGCTTAGTACCGGGGACTGAAGCTTTCTTT.

The chain couples TRBV15 to TRBJ1-4; D gene unclear. This CDR3 has 15 amino acids. Per the germline V gene, CDR1 is LNHNV and CDR2 is YYDKDF (reference sequence). The ends were cut back, 5 bases at V and 4 bases at J, with 14 bases in the middle. The CDR3 protein is CATSAGDGDNEKLFF. The CDR3 nucleotides read TGTGCCACCAGCGCGGGAGACGGGGATAATGAAAAACTGTTTTTT. The full variable domain, in which reference TRBV15 and TRBJ1-4 provide the parts outside the CDR3, is DAMVIQNPRYQVTQFGKPVTLSCSQTLNHNVMYWYQQKSSQAPKLLFHYYDKDFNNEADTPDNFQSRRPNTSFCFLDIRSPGLGDTAMYLCATSAGDGDNEKLFFGSGTQLSVL.

This chain links TRBV7-9 with TRBJ2-2, with D unresolved. The CDR3 runs to 14 residues. V gave up 3 bases and J gave up 4 bases, with 9 bases separating them. CDR1 is SEHNR, CDR2 FQNEAQ, per germline (reference sequence). CDR3 in DNA: TGTGCCAGCAGCTTTGAGACAAGCACCGGGGAGCTGTTTTTT. It encodes CASSFETSTGELFF.

This chain connects TRBV7-3 to TRBJ2-3; D possibly corresponds to TRBD2 (5 bases). V lost 4 bases and J lost 11, with 16 bases in between. The CDR3 covers 13 residues. Germline V CDR1 and CDR2: SGHTA, FQGTGA. The CDR3 loop reads CASSSLASWVQYF. CDR3 bases: TGTGCCAGCAGCTCTCTAGCTTCTTGGGTGCAGTATTTT.

The CDR3 loop reads CASSTGLGDTEAFF. As DNA, the CDR3 is TGTGCCAGCAGCACGGGACTTGGGGACACTGAAGCTTTCTTT. The gene calls are TRBV5-6 and TRBJ1-1; possible D gene TRBD1, 5 bases. There are 14 residues in the CDR3. The germline gives CDR1 SGHDT, CDR2 YYEEEE. Trimming took 4 bases from V and 3 from J, leaving 13 bases between them.

The V gene is TRBV15, the J gene TRBJ2-1, with a weak D call TRBD1 (7 bases). Trimming took 1 base from V and 4 from J, leaving 14 bases between them. The germline gives CDR1 LNHNV, CDR2 YYDKDF (reference sequence). The CDR3 spans 16 residues. The CDR3 protein is CATSRGKGAGYNEQFF. The CDR3, as DNA: TGTGCCACCAGCAGAGGAAAGGGGGCGGGGTACAATGAGCAGTTCTTC.

The chain carries TRBV9 and TRBJ2-1; perhaps TRBD2 as D (6 bases). The CDR3 consists of 15 residues. V was trimmed by 6 bases and J by 6 bases, leaving 19 bases between them. Per the germline V gene, CDR1 is SGDLS and CDR2 is YYNGEE. The CDR3 region has the DNA TGTGCCAGCACCAGATACTCGGGGGAGGTCAATGAGCAGTTCTTC. This sequence encodes CASTRYSGEVNEQFF.

The CDR3 bases are TGTGCCAGCGAGAGAGGGCAAAGGGAGGGCTACACCTTC. It yields the protein CASERGQREGYTF. The chain joins TRBV7-2 to TRBJ1-2, with unresolved D. Germline V gene data show CDR1 as SGHTA and CDR2 as FQGNSA. The CDR3 has 13 residues. Trimming removed 8 bases from V and 8 bases from J, with 18 bases in between.

The table lists this clone with a few counts. The chain uses TRBV7-2 and TRBJ1-3; no definite D call. The CDR3 is made up of 14 amino acids. The V end was cut by 3 bases, the J end by 0 bases, with 6 bases between. The germline gives CDR1 SGHTA, CDR2 FQGNSA. Written as DNA, the CDR3 is TGTGCCAGCAGCTTTGACAACTCTGGAAACACCATATATTTT. This codes for CASSFDNSGNTIYF.

This chain connects TRBV10-3 to TRBJ2-3; no firm D call. Trimming removed 3 bases at V and 3 bases at J, with 4 bases between. There are 12 residues in the CDR3. Looked up from germline, CDR1 is ENHRY and CDR2 is SYGVKD. For the CDR3, the DNA is TGTGCCATCAGTGACAGTACAGATACGCAGTATTTT. This encodes CAISDSTDTQYF.

V is TRBV12-2 and J is TRBJ2-7; TRBD2, the table's D call, was not compared with the DNA. TRBV12-2 is designated a pseudogene. This CDR3 has 12 residues. The CDR3 nucleotides are TGTGCAAGTCGCTTAGCGAGATGCGAGCAGTACTTC. The encoded protein is CASRLARCEQYF.

The chain couples TRBV12-2 to TRBJ2-6; the D call of TRBD1 is as the table states it, not checked on the DNA. TRBV12-2 is labeled a pseudogene. This CDR3 spans 21 amino acids. CDR3 in amino acids: CASRLVGYRGCEGPGANVLTF. As DNA, the CDR3 is TGTGCAAGTCGCTTAGTGGGCTACAGGGGCTGTGAGGGGCCTGGGGCCAACGTCCTGACTTTC.

The V gene is TRBV7-9, the J gene TRBJ2-7; a weak D match, TRBD1 (5 bases). Germline V CDR1 and CDR2: SEHNR, FQNEAQ (reference sequence). Between the trimmed V and J ends, which lost 1 base and 2 bases, there was a span of 12 bases. CDR3 size: 15 residues. As DNA, the CDR3 is TGTGCCAGCAGCTTAGAGGGGTCCGCCCCCTACGAGCAGTACTTC. Its translation: CASSLEGSAPYEQYF.

The DNA for the CDR3 is TGTGCCAGCAGCTCTACCGCGGGGGTTCCACCTCAGCAGTACTTC. As protein: CASSSTAGVPPQQYF. The V call is TRBV7-8, the J call TRBJ2-7, with 7 bases aligning to TRBD2. V was pared by 4 bases and J by 8 bases, with 14 bases of the junction left unmatched. The CDR3 spans 15 residues. Germline loops: CDR1 SGHVS, CDR2 FQNEAQ.

The V gene is TRBV28, the J gene TRBJ1-1; TRBD1 aligns across 9 bases. Germline assignment: CDR1 MDHEN and CDR2 SYDVKM. The CDR3 extends over 14 amino acids. V was clipped by 2 bases and J by 8 bases; unmatched bases: 6. The CDR3 loop is CASSLLGQGTEAFF. DNA for the CDR3: TGTGCCAGCAGTTTACTGGGACAGGGTACCGAAGCTTTCTTT. Full variable domain (missing parts from reference TRBV28 and TRBJ1-1): DVKVTQSSRYLVKRTGEKVFLECVQDMDHENMFWYRQDPGLGLRLIYFSYDVKMKEKGDIPEGYSVSREKKERFSLILESASTNQTSMYLCASSLLGQGTEAFFGQGTRLTVV.

The chain recombines TRBV9 with TRBJ1-5; D may be TRBD1 (6 bases). The V gene lost 3 bases and the J gene lost 4 bases, with 14 bases spanning the gap. The CDR3 sequence is 15 residues long. The germline V gene encodes CDR1 SGDLS and CDR2 YYNGEE. CDR3 bases: TGTGCCAGCAGCGCCTCCGGGACACCTAATCAGCCCCAGCATTTT. Its protein is CASSASGTPNQPQHF.

As regards this clone: Other DNA sequences in the sample encode the same CDR3. The chain carries TRBV29-1 and TRBJ2-5; possible D gene TRBD1, 5 bases. V lost 4 bases and J lost 3, with 9 bases in between. CDR3 length: 12 residues. Germline-derived CDR1 and CDR2 are SQVTM and ANQGSEA. CDR3 DNA sequence: TGCAGCGTTGTGACAGACAAAGAGACCCAGTACTTC. The encoded protein is CSVVTDKETQYF.

V gene TRBV9 combines with J gene TRBJ2-1; 11 bases line up with TRBD2. The CDR3 has 16 amino acids. V was pared by 4 bases and J by 4 bases, with 7 bases of the junction left unmatched. Germline-derived CDR1 and CDR2 are SGDLS and YYNGEE. The CDR3: CASSSIGLAGYNEQFF. CDR3 bases: TGTGCCAGCAGCTCCATAGGACTAGCGGGTTACAATGAGCAGTTCTTC.

A few counts support this clone. Here the CDR3 DNA reads TGCGCCAGCAGCCCTAATATGAACACTGAAGCTTTCTTT. It specifies CASSPNMNTEAFF. The chain recombines TRBV5-1 with TRBJ1-1; D unclear. Germline assignment: CDR1 SGHRS and CDR2 YFSETQ. V was shortened by 4 bases and J by 0 bases, with 7 bases between the two germline ends. The CDR3 spans 13 residues.